This T cell receptor (beta chain) was obtained from a study of T cells in Graves' hyperthyroidism and ophthalmopathy. Overall study: Staff took peripheral blood when the initial diagnosis was made, before any treatment began.

Trimming took 3 bases from V and 0 from J, leaving 9 bases between them. The CDR3 sequence is 14 residues long. Looked up from germline, CDR1 is MDHEN and CDR2 is SYDVKM. Researchers amplified the TCR beta CDR3 regions from RNA transcripts. The HTBI primer set drove a first-round RT-PCR of the TCR CDR3. TCRdb re-analysed the multiplex PCR reads in MiXCR, keeping a single row per CDR3 protein. The sample has over 300,000 distinct CDR3 sequences, over 11% seen once. This clonotype was recorded many times. The authors deemed Graves' hyperthyroidism stable absent ophthalmopathy progression within 18 months. Patients aged 18 to 65 had newly diagnosed hyperthyroidism lasting under 2 months.

Sequenced input: blood. The V and J genes are TRBV28 and TRBJ2-7; no clear D. The TCR comes from a woman aged 60-70 years with Graves' hyperthyroidism. The CDR3 here is CASSFVEVSYEQYF. CDR3 DNA: TGTGCCAGCAGTTTCGTCGAGGTCTCCTACGAGCAGTACTTC.